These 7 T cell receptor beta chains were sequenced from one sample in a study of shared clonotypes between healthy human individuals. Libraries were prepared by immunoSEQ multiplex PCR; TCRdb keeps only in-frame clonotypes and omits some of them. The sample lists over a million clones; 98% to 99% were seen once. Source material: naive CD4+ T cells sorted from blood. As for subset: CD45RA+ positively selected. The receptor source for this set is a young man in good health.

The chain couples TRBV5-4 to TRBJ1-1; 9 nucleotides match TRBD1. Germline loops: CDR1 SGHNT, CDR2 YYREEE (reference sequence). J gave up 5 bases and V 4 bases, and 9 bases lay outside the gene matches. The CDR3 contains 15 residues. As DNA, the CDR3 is TGTGCCAGCAGCCCTAGGGACAGGGCGACTACTGAAGCTTTCTTT. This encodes CASSPRDRATTEAFF.

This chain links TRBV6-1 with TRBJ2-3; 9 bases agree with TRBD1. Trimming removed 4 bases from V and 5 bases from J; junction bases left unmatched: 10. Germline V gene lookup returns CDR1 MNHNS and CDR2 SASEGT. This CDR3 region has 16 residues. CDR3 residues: CASSAGTGTMLDTQYF. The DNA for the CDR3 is TGTGCCAGCAGTGCCGGGACAGGGACGATGCTAGATACGCAGTATTTT.

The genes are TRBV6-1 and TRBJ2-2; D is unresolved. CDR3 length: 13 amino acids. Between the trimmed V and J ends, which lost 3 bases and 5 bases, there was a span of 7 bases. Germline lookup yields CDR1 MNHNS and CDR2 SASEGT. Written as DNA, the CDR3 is TGTGCCAGCAGTGACAGGCGAACCGGGGAGCTGTTTTTT. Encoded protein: CASSDRRTGELFF.

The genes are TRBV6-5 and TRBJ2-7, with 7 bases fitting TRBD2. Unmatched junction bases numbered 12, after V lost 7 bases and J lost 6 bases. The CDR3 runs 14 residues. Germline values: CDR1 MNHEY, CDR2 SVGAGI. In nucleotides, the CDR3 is TGTGCCAGCACCGGGCGGGGACTATGGTCCGAGCAGTACTTC. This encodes CASTGRGLWSEQYF.

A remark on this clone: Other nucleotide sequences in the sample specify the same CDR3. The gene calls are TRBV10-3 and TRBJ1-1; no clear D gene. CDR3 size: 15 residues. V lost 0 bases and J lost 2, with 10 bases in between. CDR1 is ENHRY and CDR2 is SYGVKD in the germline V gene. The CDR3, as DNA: TGTGCCATCAGTGAGTCGACTGGCCGAAACACTGAAGCTTTCTTT. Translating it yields CAISESTGRNTEAFF.

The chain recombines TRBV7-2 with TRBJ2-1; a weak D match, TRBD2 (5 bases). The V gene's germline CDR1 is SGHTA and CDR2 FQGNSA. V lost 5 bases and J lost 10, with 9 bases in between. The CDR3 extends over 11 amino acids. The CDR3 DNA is TGTGCCAGCAGCCCAATAGCGGAGCAGTTCTTC. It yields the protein CASSPIAEQFF.

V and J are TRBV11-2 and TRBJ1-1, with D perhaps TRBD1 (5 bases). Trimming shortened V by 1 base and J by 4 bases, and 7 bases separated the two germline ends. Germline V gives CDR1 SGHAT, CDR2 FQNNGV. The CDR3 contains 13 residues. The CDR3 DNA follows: TGTGCCAGCAGCTTAGGACAGACCACTGAAGCTTTCTTT. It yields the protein CASSLGQTTEAFF.